Included here is one TCR beta chain sequence, with context. Its specificity is unknown. Both 60 Vbeta primers and 13 Jbeta primers went into the PCR. Method: immunoSEQ multiplex PCR; TCRdb's copy keeps in-frame clones and lacks some. This sample lists some 130,000 clones; its ten largest clones have around 1.6%. Germline V gene sequence: CDR1 MNHEY, CDR2 SVGAGI. J gave up 7 bases and V 6 bases, and 10 bases lay outside the gene matches. This CDR3 has 14 amino acids. The data stem from a study of cytomegalovirus exposure and HLA in healthy donors. Study conclusions and caveats: Investigators reported about 160 TCR beta chains as tied to cytomegalovirus. The presence/absence work took it that sequencing depth was about the same across donors.

Material: PBMCs. The TCR sequence derives from a woman aged 40 to 50 in good health and CMV-seropositive. The J gene is TRBJ2-7, the V gene TRBV6-5; 9 bases fit TRBD2. CDR3 DNA sequence: TGTGCCAGCAGGAAAGCGGGAGGCCCCTTGGAGCAGTACTTC. It specifies CASRKAGGPLEQYF.